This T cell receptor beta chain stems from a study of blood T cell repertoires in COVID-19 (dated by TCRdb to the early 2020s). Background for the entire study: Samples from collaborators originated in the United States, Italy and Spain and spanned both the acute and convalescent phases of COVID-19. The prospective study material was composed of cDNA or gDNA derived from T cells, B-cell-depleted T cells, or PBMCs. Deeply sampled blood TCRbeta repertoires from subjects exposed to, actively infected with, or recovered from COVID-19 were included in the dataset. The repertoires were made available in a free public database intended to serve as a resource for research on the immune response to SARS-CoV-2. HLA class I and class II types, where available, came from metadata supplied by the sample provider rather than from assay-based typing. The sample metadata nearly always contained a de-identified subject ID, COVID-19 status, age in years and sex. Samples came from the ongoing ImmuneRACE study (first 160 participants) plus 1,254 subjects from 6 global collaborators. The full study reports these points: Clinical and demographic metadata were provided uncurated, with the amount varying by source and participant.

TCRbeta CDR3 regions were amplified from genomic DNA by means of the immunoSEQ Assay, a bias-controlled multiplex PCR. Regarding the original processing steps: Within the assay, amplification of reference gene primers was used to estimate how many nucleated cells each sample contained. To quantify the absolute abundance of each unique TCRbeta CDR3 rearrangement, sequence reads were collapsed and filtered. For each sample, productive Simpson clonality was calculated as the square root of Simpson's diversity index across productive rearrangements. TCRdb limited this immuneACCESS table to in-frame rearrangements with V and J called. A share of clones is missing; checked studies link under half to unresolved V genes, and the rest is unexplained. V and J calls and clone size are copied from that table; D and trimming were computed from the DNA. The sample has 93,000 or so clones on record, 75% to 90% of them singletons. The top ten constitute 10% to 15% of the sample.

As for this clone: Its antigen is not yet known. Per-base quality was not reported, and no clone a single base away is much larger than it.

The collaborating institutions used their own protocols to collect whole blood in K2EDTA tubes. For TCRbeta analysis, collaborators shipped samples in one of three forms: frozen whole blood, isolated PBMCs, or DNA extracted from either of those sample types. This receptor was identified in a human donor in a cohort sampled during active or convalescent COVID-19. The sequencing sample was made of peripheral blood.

The bases read TGTGCCAGCACCCAGGGCCACGGGGAGCAGTACTTC. It is translated as CASTQGHGEQYF. The chain links TRBV6-5 with TRBJ2-7; the D gene is perhaps TRBD1, from 5 matching bases. CDR1 MNHEY and CDR2 SVGAGI are derived from the germline V gene. The V end loses 7 bases and the J end loses 7 bases, and a stretch of 14 bases separates them. The CDR3 spans 12 residues, from the cysteine through the phenylalanine. Only the CDR3 DNA stays, 36 bases, in frame from base 1.